A selection of T cell receptor beta chains follows, all from one sample in a study of blood T cell repertoires in COVID-19. The assay was immunoSEQ multiplex PCR, and TCRdb's table has in-frame clones only and misses some. The table records about 270,000 clones, 70% to 90% of them present only once. Input material: PBMCs or T cells enriched from blood (not recorded which). The receptors originated from a woman aged 25 to 39 with acute COVID-19. Each CDR3 is given with its conserved first and last residue. A D gene is named only where the DNA matches it firmly. The size field is filled for only some rows; it gives once, few, many or a size class.

V gene	J gene	D gene	clone size	CDR3 protein	CDR3 DNA
TRBV18	TRBJ2-7	-	-	CASSSRQDYEQYF	TGTGCCAGCTCATCCCGCCAGGACTACGAGCAGTACTTC
TRBV7-3	TRBJ2-7	TRBD1	-	CASSTAGGYEQYF	TGTGCCAGCAGCACTGCAGGGGGATACGAGCAGTACTTC
TRBV30	TRBJ2-3	-	-	CAWTDQTGGTDTQYF	TGTGCCTGGACCGACCAGACAGGAGGCACAGATACGCAGTATTTT
TRBV27	TRBJ2-1	-	-	CASQPGLNVNEQFF	TGTGCCTCCCAGCCGGGACTCAACGTAAATGAGCAGTTCTTC
TRBV7-9	TRBJ2-3	-	-	CASSLSQSTDTQYF	TGTGCCAGCAGCTTATCACAGTCCACAGATACGCAGTATTTT
TRBV7-3	TRBJ1-1	TRBD1	-	CASSLGDRGIWTEAFF	TGTGCCAGCAGCCTAGGGGACAGGGGGATTTGGACTGAAGCTTTCTTT
TRBV7-2	TRBJ2-7	-	-	CASSPRDLGTQNYEQYF	TGTGCCAGCAGCCCGCGGGATCTCGGGACGCAAAACTACGAGCAGTACTTC
TRBV19	TRBJ1-5	TRBD1	-	CASSSQGLESGPQHF	TGTGCCAGTAGCTCACAGGGGTTGGAATCAGGACCCCAGCATTTT
TRBV19	TRBJ2-7	TRBD2	-	CASSGGVYEQYF	TGTGCCAGCTCGGGAGGAGTCTACGAGCAGTACTTC
TRBV27	TRBJ2-2	TRBD1	-	CASSTRTGKNTGELFF	TGTGCCAGCAGTACCAGGACAGGAAAGAACACCGGGGAGCTGTTTTTT
TRBV25-1	TRBJ2-7	-	-	CASSLGRASYEQYF	TGTGCCAGCAGCTTGGGGAGAGCTTCCTACGAGCAGTACTTC
TRBV5-4	TRBJ2-1	-	-	CASSLIGSEQFF	TGTGCCAGCAGCTTGATCGGGAGTGAGCAGTTCTTC
TRBV7-3	TRBJ2-5	TRBD2	once	CASSPQSGNQETQYF	TGTGCCAGCAGCCCTCAGAGCGGGAACCAAGAGACCCAGTACTTC
TRBV29-1	TRBJ1-1	TRBD1	-	CSVARTGRYNTEAFF	TGCAGCGTCGCCCGGACAGGGAGATATAACACTGAAGCTTTCTTT
TRBV28	TRBJ2-1	TRBD2	-	CASGTTNEQFF	TGTGCCAGCGGGACTACTAATGAGCAGTTCTTC
TRBV7-2	TRBJ2-3	-	-	CASSQHTDTQYF	TGTGCCAGCAGCCAACACACAGATACGCAGTATTTT
TRBV14	TRBJ1-2	TRBD1	once	CASSQTGTGGESYTF	TGTGCCAGCAGCCAAACCGGGACAGGGGGCGAGAGCTACACCTTC
TRBV18	TRBJ2-1	-	-	CASSPDNEQFF	TGTGCCAGCTCACCCGACAATGAGCAGTTCTTC
TRBV28	TRBJ2-4	-	-	CASSMSGRDIQYF	TGTGCCAGCAGTATGAGCGGTAGGGACATTCAGTACTTC
TRBV18	TRBJ2-2	TRBD2	-	CASSPPGLAGVGTGELFF	TGTGCCAGCTCACCACCTGGACTAGCGGGAGTAGGTACCGGGGAGCTGTTTTTT
TRBV2	TRBJ2-5	-	-	CAIRIGIQETQYF	TGTGCCATACGGATCGGGATTCAAGAGACCCAGTACTTC